This T cell receptor beta chain comes out of a study of blood T cell repertoires in COVID-19. Overall study context: COVID-19 samples, acute and convalescent, were from the United States, Italy and Spain.

Cohort assignment relied on participant-reported clinical history. Trimming took 5 bases from V and 4 from J; bases not matched to a gene: 6. Germline V gives CDR1 SGHRS, CDR2 YFSETQ. CDR3 size: 15 residues. The authors' processing: Nucleated cell number was recorded as an estimate derived from reference gene primer amplification. The repertoire was sequenced with immunoSEQ multiplex PCR; TCRdb's copy has only in-frame clones and lacks some. V and J calls and clone size come straight from that table; D and trimming were deduced from the DNA. The table records under 400,000 clones, 65% to 90% of them present only once.

The sequencing input was PBMCs or T cells enriched from blood (not recorded which). The sequence came from a woman in her 40s with acute COVID-19. The chain couples TRBV5-1 to TRBJ2-3; 11 bases fit TRBD2. The CDR3 protein is CASSGSGGAPDTQYF. CDR3 in DNA: TGCGCCAGCAGTGGTAGCGGGGGGGCCCCAGATACGCAGTATTTT.